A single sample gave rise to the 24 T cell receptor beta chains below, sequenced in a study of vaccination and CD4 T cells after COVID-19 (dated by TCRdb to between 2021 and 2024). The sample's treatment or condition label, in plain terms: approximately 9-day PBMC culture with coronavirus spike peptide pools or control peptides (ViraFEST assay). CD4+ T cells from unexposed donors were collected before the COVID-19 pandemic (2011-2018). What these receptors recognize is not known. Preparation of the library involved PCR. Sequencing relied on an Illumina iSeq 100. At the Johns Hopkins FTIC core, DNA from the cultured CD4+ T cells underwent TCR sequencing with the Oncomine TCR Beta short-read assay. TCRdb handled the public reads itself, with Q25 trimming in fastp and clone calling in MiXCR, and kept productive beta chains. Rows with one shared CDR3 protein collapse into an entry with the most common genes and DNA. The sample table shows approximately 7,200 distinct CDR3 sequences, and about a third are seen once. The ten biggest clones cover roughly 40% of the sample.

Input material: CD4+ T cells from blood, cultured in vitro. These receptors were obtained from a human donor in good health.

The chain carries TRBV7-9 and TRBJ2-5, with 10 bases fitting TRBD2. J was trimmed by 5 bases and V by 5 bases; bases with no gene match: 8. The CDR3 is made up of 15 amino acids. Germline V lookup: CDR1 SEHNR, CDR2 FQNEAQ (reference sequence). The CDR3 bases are TGTGCCAGCAGCCGAAAGAGCGGGGGGGGTGAGACCCAGTACTTC. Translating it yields CASSRKSGGGETQYF.

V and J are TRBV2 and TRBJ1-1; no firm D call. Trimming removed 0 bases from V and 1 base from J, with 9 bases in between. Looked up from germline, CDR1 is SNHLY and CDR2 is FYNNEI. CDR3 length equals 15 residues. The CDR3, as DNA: TGTGCCAGCAGTGAAGCGGTCTCAGGGAACACTGAAGCTTTCTTT. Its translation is CASSEAVSGNTEAFF. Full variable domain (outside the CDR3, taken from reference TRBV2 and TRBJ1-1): EPEVTQTPSHQVTQMGQEVILRCVPISNHLYFYWYRQILGQKVEFLVSFYNNEISEKSEIFDDQFSVERPDGSNFTLKIRSTKLEDSAMYFCASSEAVSGNTEAFFGQGTRLTVV.

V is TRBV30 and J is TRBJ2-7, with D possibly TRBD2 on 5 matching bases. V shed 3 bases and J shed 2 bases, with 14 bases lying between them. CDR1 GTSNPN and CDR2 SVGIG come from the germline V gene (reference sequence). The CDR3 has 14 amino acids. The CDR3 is CAWRRIEGTYEQYF. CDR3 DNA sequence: TGTGCCTGGAGACGGATAGAGGGTACCTACGAGCAGTACTTC.

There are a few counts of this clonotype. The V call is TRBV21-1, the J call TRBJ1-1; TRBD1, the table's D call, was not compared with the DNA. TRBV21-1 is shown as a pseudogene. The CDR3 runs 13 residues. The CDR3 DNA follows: TGTGCCAGACACTTACAGGGAGCCACTGAAGCTTTCTTT. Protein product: CARHLQGATEAFF.

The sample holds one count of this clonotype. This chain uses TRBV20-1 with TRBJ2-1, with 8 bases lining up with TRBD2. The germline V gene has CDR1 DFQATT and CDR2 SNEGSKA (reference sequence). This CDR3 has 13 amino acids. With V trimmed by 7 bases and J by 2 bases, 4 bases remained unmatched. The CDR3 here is CSESGGAYNEQFF. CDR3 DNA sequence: TGCAGTGAGAGCGGGGGCGCCTACAATGAGCAGTTCTTC.

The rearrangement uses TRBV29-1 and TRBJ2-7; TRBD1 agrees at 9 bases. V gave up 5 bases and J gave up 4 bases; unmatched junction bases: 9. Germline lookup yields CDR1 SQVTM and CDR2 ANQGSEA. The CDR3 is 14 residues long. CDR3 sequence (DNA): TGCAGCGTTTCGCGGGGACAGGGTATGTACGAGCAGTACTTC. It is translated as CSVSRGQGMYEQYF.

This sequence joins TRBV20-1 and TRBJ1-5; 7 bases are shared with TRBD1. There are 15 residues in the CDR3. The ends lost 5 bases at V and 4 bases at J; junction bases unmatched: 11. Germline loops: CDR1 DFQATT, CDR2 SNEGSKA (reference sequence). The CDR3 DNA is TGCAGTGCTCCAAAAGGGGACAGCTTAAATCAGCCCCAGCATTTT. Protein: CSAPKGDSLNQPQHF.

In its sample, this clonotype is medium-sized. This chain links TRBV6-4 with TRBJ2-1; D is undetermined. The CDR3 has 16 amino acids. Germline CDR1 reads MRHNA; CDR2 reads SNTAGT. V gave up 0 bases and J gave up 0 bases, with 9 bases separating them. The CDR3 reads CASSDSARSSYNEQFF. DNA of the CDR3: TGTGCCAGCAGTGACTCGGCTAGAAGCTCCTACAATGAGCAGTTCTTC.

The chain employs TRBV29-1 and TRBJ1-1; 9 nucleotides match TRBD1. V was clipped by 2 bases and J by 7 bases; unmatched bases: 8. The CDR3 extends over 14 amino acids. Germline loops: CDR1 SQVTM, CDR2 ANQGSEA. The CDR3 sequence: CSVEMGQGGDEAFF. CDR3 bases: TGCAGCGTTGAAATGGGACAGGGAGGTGATGAAGCTTTCTTT.

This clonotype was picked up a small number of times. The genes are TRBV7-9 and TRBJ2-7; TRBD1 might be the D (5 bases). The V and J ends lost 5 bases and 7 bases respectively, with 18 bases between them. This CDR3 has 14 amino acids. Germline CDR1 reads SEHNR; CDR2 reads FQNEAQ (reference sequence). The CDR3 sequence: CASSPDSLEREQYF. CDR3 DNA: TGTGCCAGCAGCCCAGACAGCTTGGAGAGGGAGCAGTACTTC.

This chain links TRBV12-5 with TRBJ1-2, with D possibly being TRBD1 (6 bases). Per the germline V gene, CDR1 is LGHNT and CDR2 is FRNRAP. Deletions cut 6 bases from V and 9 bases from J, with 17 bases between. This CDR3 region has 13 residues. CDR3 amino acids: CASGHGWGQSYTF. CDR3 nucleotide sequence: TGTGCTAGTGGGCATGGGTGGGGGCAAAGCTACACCTTC.

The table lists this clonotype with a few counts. CDR3: CSAAEINYGYTF. CDR3 nucleotide sequence: TGCAGTGCCGCAGAAATTAACTATGGCTACACCTTC. This chain connects TRBV20-1 to TRBJ1-2, with D unclear. This CDR3 contains 12 residues. In germline, CDR1 is DFQATT, CDR2 SNEGSKA (reference sequence). V gave up 6 bases and J gave up 1 base, with 9 bases separating them.

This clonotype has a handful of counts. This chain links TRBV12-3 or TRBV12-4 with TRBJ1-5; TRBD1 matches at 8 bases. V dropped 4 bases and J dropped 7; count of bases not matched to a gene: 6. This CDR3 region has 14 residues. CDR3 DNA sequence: TGTGCCAGCAGTTCCGGACAGGGTCGCCAGCCCCAGCATTTT. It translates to CASSSGQGRQPQHF.

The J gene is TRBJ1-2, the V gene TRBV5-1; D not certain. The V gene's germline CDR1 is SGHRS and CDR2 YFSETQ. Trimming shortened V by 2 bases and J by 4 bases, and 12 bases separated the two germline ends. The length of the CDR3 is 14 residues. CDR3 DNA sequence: TGCGCCAGCAGCTTCGAGCCCAGTTCCTATGGCTACACCTTC. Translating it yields CASSFEPSSYGYTF.

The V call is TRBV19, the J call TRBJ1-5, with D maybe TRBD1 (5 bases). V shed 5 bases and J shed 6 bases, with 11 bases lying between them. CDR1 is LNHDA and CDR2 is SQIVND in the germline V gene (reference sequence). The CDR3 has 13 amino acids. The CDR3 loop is CASSENQGQPQHF. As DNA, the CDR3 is TGTGCCAGTAGTGAGAATCAGGGTCAGCCCCAGCATTTT.

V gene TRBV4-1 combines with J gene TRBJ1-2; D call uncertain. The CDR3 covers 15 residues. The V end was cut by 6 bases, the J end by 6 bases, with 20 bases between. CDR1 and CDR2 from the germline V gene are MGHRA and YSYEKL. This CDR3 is CASSPGRARLDGYTF. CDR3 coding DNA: TGCGCCAGCAGTCCCGGTCGCGCCAGACTCGATGGCTACACCTTC.

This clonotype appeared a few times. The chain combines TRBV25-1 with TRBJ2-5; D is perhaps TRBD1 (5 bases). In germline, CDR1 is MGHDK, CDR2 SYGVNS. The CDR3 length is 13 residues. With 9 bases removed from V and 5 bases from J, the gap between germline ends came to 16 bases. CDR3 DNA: TGTGCCAGTTCGAAACAGGTGGGGGAGACCCAGTACTTC. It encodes CASSKQVGETQYF.

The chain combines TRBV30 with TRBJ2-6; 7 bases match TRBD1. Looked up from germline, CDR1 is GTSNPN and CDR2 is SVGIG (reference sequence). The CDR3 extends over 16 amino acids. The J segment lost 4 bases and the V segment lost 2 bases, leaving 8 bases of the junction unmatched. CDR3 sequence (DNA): TGTGCCTGGAGTCACCCAGGGGGTGGAGGGGCCAACGTCCTGACTTTC. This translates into CAWSHPGGGGANVLTF.

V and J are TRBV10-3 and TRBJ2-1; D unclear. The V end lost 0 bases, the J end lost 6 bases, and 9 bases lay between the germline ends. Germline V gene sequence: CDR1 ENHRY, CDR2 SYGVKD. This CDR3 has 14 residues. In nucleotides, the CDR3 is TGTGCCATCAGTGAGTCTTCGAAACCCAATGAGCAGTTCTTC. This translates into CAISESSKPNEQFF.

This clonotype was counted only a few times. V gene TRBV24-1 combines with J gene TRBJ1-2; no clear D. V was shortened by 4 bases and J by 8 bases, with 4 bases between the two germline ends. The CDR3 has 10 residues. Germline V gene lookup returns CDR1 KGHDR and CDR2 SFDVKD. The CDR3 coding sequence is TGTGCCACCAGTGACGGGGGCTACACCTTC. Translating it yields CATSDGGYTF.

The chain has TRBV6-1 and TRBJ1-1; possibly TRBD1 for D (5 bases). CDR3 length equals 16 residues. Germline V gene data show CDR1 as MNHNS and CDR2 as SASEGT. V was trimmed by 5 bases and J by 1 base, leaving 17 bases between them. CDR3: CASSKGGRGGNTEAFF. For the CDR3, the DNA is TGTGCCAGCAGTAAGGGAGGGAGGGGTGGGAACACTGAAGCTTTCTTT.

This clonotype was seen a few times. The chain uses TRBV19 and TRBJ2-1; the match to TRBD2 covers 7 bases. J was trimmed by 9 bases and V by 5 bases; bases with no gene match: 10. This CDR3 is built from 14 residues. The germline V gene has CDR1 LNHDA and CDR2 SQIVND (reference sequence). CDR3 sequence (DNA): TGTGCCAGTAGTGGGGCTGCGGGGGAGGGTGAGCAGTTCTTC. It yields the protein CASSGAAGEGEQFF.

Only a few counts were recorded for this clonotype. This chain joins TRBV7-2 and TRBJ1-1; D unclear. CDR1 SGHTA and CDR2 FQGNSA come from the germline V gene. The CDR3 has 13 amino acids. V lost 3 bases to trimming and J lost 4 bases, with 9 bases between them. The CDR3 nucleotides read TGTGCCAGCAGCTTCGGGGAAGCCACTGAAGCTTTCTTT. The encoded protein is CASSFGEATEAFF.

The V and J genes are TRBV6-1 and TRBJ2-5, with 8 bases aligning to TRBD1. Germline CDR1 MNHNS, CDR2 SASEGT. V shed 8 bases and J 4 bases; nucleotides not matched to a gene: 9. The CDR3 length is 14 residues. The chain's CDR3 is CASSRTGHLETQYF. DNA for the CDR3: TGTGCCAGCTCAAGGACAGGGCATTTAGAGACCCAGTACTTC.